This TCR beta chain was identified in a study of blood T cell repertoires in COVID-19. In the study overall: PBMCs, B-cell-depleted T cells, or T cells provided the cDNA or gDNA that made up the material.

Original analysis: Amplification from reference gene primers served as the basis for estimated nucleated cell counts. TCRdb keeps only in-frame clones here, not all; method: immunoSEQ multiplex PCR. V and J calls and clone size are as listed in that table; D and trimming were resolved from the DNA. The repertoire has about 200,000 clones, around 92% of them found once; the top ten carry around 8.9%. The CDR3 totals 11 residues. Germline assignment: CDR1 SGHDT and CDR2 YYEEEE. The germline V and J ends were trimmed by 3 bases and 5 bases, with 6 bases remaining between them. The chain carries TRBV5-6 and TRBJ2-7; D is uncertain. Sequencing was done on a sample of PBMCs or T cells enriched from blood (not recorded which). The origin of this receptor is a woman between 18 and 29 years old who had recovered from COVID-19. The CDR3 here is CASSYGHEQYF. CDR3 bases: TGTGCCAGCAGCTATGGGCACGAGCAGTACTTC.